A single sample is the source of the 18 T cell receptor beta chains below, sequenced in a study of PD-1 blockade in classical Hodgkin lymphoma. Assay: immunoSEQ multiplex PCR; the TCRdb copy retains only in-frame clones and omits some. In the table there are fewer than 20,000 clones, around 80% of which are singletons. Autologous stem cell transplantation was followed by relapse in every patient, and brentuximab vedotin exposure varied. The starting material was peripheral blood mononuclear cells (PBMCs), obtained before the second cycle of nivolumab. These receptors came from a human donor with classical Hodgkin lymphoma.

This sequence joins TRBV28 and TRBJ1-4; the D gene is possibly TRBD1 (5 bases). Between the trimmed V and J ends, which lost 8 bases and 8 bases, there was a span of 9 bases. From germline, CDR1 is MDHEN and CDR2 SYDVKM. The CDR3 covers 11 residues. In DNA form, the CDR3 reads TGTGCCAGCGGGGGTGAGGAAAAACTGTTTTTT. This gives the protein CASGGEEKLFF.

This clone was recorded once. The rearrangement uses TRBV4-1 and TRBJ2-7; 10 bases align to TRBD2. This CDR3 contains 17 residues. In germline, CDR1 is MGHRA, CDR2 YSYEKL. V shed 5 bases, J shed 6 bases, and the junction held 16 bases outside the gene matches. CDR3 nucleotide sequence: TGCGCCAGCAGCAGCCAGGGATCTAGCGGGAGCATTTTCGAGCAGTACTTC. Translating it yields CASSSQGSSGSIFEQYF.

The chain employs TRBV28 and TRBJ2-5; D is ambiguous. Germline assignment: CDR1 MDHEN and CDR2 SYDVKM. CDR3 length equals 14 residues. Trimming removed 6 bases from V and 1 base from J, with 12 bases in between. CDR3 DNA: TGTGCCAGCAGCTATGCGGCTAGCCAAGAGACCCAGTACTTC. Translation: CASSYAASQETQYF.

The chain links TRBV30 to TRBJ2-3, with D uncertain. The V end was cut by 0 bases, the J end by 9 bases, with 10 bases between. This CDR3 has 12 amino acids. CDR1 is GTSNPN and CDR2 is SVGIG in the germline V gene (reference sequence). CDR3 in amino acids: CAWSVPLGTQYF. CDR3 DNA sequence: TGTGCCTGGAGTGTACCCCTAGGGACGCAGTATTTT.

The chain has TRBV5-1 and TRBJ1-2; 7 bases are a match to TRBD1. J lost 4 bases, V lost 0 bases, and 12 bases had no gene match. Germline V gene data show CDR1 as SGHRS and CDR2 as YFSETQ. There are 17 residues in the CDR3. CDR3 amino acids: CASSLVGDRVNTYGYTF. In DNA, the CDR3 is TGCGCCAGCAGCTTGGTGGGTGACAGGGTTAATACCTATGGCTACACCTTC. Supplemented by reference TRBV5-1 and TRBJ1-2, the full variable domain reads KAGVTQTPRYLIKTRGQQVTLSCSPISGHRSVSWYQQTPGQGLQFLFEYFSETQRNKGNFPGRFSGRQFSNSRSEMNVSTLELGDSALYLCASSLVGDRVNTYGYTFGSGTRLTVV.

This chain uses TRBV15 with TRBJ1-2; 9 nucleotides agree with TRBD1. The CDR3 is 14 amino acids. Germline V gene lookup returns CDR1 LNHNV and CDR2 YYDKDF (reference sequence). The V gene end was trimmed by 7 bases and the J gene end by 4 bases; junction bases not matched to a gene: 7. For the CDR3, the DNA is TGTGCCACCACCAGGGGACAGGGTCGCTATGGCTACACCTTC. It specifies CATTRGQGRYGYTF.

This chain connects TRBV29-1 to TRBJ2-7; 9 bases align to TRBD1. V shed 4 bases, J shed 6 bases, and the junction held 10 bases outside the gene matches. The CDR3 is 14 residues long. Germline CDR1 is SQVTM and CDR2 is ANQGSEA. CDR3 bases: TGCAGCGTTGGGACCGGGACAGGGATCTTCGAGCAGTACTTC. This gives the protein CSVGTGTGIFEQYF.

The genes are TRBV6-1 and TRBJ2-1; 12 bases are shared with TRBD1. This CDR3 is 14 amino acids long. V lost 6 bases, J lost 10 bases, and 7 bases stayed unmatched. The V gene's germline CDR1 is MNHNS and CDR2 SASEGT. CDR3 sequence (DNA): TGTGCCAGCAGCGGGACAGGGGGCTCAGGGGAGCAGTTCTTC. Translated, it gives CASSGTGGSGEQFF.

The chain employs TRBV2 and TRBJ1-5, with D unclear. This CDR3 contains 15 residues. Looked up from germline, CDR1 is SNHLY and CDR2 is FYNNEI. V was cut by 1 base and J by 2 bases, with 9 bases left in between. The CDR3 DNA is TGTGCCAGCAGTGAAGAGATAGTTGGCAATCAGCCCCAGCATTTT. It yields the protein CASSEEIVGNQPQHF.

This chain links TRBV10-3 with TRBJ1-5; unclear D gene. V was pared by 2 bases and J by 5 bases, with 10 bases between. The CDR3 is 14 residues long. CDR1 and CDR2 from the germline V gene are ENHRY and SYGVKD. CDR3 residues: CAISETTWDQPQHF. The CDR3 DNA reads as TGTGCCATCAGTGAGACCACGTGGGATCAGCCCCAGCATTTT.

The chain has TRBV5-1 and TRBJ1-1; TRBD1 is a possible D gene (5 bases). Germline V CDR1 and CDR2: SGHRS, YFSETQ. V lost 2 bases to trimming and J lost 11 bases, with 16 bases between them. This CDR3 has 13 residues. CDR3 region: CASSFSLGEEAFF. CDR3 bases: TGCGCCAGCAGCTTCTCCTTAGGGGAGGAGGCTTTCTTT.

The chain combines TRBV9 with TRBJ1-5; a possible D gene is TRBD1 (5 bases). Trimming stripped 3 bases from V and 6 bases from J, with 10 bases between. The length of the CDR3 is 13 residues. Germline V CDR1 and CDR2: SGDLS, YYNGEE. The CDR3 DNA sequence: TGTGCCAGCAGCGAAGGGGCGACTCAGCCCCAGCATTTT. As protein: CASSEGATQPQHF.

The rearrangement links TRBV5-1 to TRBJ1-2; tentatively, D is TRBD1 (5 bases). Germline CDR1 reads SGHRS; CDR2 reads YFSETQ. CDR3 size: 14 residues. V lost 4 bases and J lost 5, with 15 bases in between. The DNA for the CDR3 is TGCGCCAGCAGCCATGTGGGACCCCCTTATGGCTACACCTTC. Protein sequence: CASSHVGPPYGYTF.

The chain has TRBV11-2 and TRBJ2-1; 11 bases are shared with TRBD2. Germline assignment: CDR1 SGHAT and CDR2 FQNNGV. V gave up 2 bases and J gave up 3 bases; unmatched junction bases: 6. The CDR3 totals 17 residues. The CDR3 DNA reads as TGTGCCAGCAGCTTAACTAGCGGGAGTTACATCTACAATGAGCAGTTCTTC. It is translated as CASSLTSGSYIYNEQFF.

The gene calls are TRBV10-3 and TRBJ2-4; 8 bases match TRBD1. Germline lookup yields CDR1 ENHRY and CDR2 SYGVKD. V shed 0 bases, J shed 0 bases, and the junction held 7 bases outside the gene matches. The CDR3 has 18 amino acids. The CDR3 DNA reads TGTGCCATCAGTGAGTCGGGGCAGGGGGCTCTAGCCAAAAACATTCAGTACTTC. Translation gives CAISESGQGALAKNIQYF.

The V gene is TRBV6-5, the J gene TRBJ1-5; maybe TRBD1 (5 bases). The germline CDR1 and CDR2 sequences are MNHEY and SVGAGI. This CDR3 has 15 amino acids. The V end was cut by 6 bases, the J end by 3 bases, with 15 bases between. CDR3 residues: CASSPEGRPNQPQHF. DNA for the CDR3: TGTGCCAGCAGCCCCGAGGGGCGACCCAATCAGCCCCAGCATTTT.

V gene TRBV4-1 combines with J gene TRBJ2-7; 12 nucleotides align to TRBD1. Unmatched junction bases numbered 3, after V lost 1 base and J lost 5 bases. The CDR3 is 15 amino acids. The germline gives CDR1 MGHRA, CDR2 YSYEKL. CDR3: CASSQARDRGHEQYF. DNA for the CDR3: TGCGCCAGCAGCCAAGCCCGGGACAGGGGGCACGAGCAGTACTTC.

The chain links TRBV5-1 to TRBJ2-7; possibly TRBD1 for D (5 bases). Trimming removed 6 bases at V and 2 bases at J, with 21 bases between. Germline lookup yields CDR1 SGHRS and CDR2 YFSETQ. CDR3 length equals 16 residues. The CDR3 spells CASTPYQGTGPYEQYF. DNA for the CDR3: TGCGCCAGCACCCCATATCAGGGTACCGGCCCCTACGAGCAGTACTTC.